Listed here are 27 T cell receptor beta chains from one sample, sequenced in a study of cytomegalovirus exposure and HLA in healthy donors. Method: immunoSEQ multiplex PCR; TCRdb's copy keeps in-frame clones and lacks some. The sample shows some 140,000 clones, roughly 79% of them seen only once. The sample comprised PBMCs. The receptors originated from a man aged 25-40 years in good health and CMV-seropositive.

The chain has TRBV7-8 and TRBJ2-5, with no clear D. Germline CDR1 SGHVS, CDR2 FQNEAQ. This CDR3 region has 13 residues. V lost 4 bases to trimming and J lost 0 bases, with 6 bases between them. Here the CDR3 reads CASSSLYQETQYF. In DNA form, the CDR3 reads TGTGCCAGCAGCTCCCTTTACCAAGAGACCCAGTACTTC.

This sequence joins TRBV4-1 and TRBJ1-3, with TRBD1 matching over 9 bases. The V segment lost 1 base and the J segment 0 bases; nucleotides outside the gene matches: 7. From germline, CDR1 is MGHRA and CDR2 YSYEKL. The CDR3 totals 18 residues. This CDR3 is CASSQGQGGFFSGNTIYF. CDR3 DNA sequence: TGCGCCAGCAGCCAAGGACAGGGGGGTTTTTTCTCTGGAAACACCATATATTTT.

This chain links TRBV5-1 with TRBJ1-4; D gene ambiguous. This CDR3 is built from 14 residues. Trimming pared 1 base from V and 0 bases from J, leaving 4 bases between. Germline lookup yields CDR1 SGHRS and CDR2 YFSETQ. CDR3 residues: CASSLTATNEKLFF. The CDR3 DNA reads as TGCGCCAGCAGCTTGACAGCAACTAATGAAAAACTGTTTTTT.

The chain couples TRBV4-3 to TRBJ2-7; 15 bases are a match to TRBD2. This CDR3 has 17 residues. Trimming at V came to 4 bases and at J to 0 bases, leaving 4 bases not matched to a gene. Germline V gives CDR1 LGHNA, CDR2 YSLEER. Here the CDR3 DNA reads TGCGCCAGCAGCCCGGGACTAGCGGGGGGAGCCTCCTACGAGCAGTACTTC. It translates to CASSPGLAGGASYEQYF.

This clone has a handful of counts. This sequence joins TRBV6-5 and TRBJ2-2; D is ambiguous. There are 11 residues in the CDR3. Trimming stripped 6 bases from V and 7 bases from J, with 6 bases between. In germline, CDR1 is MNHEY, CDR2 SVGAGI. The CDR3 protein is CASRGVGELFF. The CDR3, as DNA: TGTGCCAGCAGAGGAGTCGGGGAGCTGTTTTTT.

The chain recombines TRBV16 with TRBJ2-1, with a possible D match to TRBD1 (5 bases). CDR1 is KGHSY, CDR2 FQNENV, per germline. Trimming pared 2 bases from V and 10 bases from J, leaving 12 bases between. The CDR3 consists of 13 residues. For the CDR3, the DNA is TGTGCCAGCAGCCAAGATCGAGCAGGGGAGCAGTTCTTC. This encodes CASSQDRAGEQFF.

V gene TRBV7-6 combines with J gene TRBJ2-5; TRBD1 agrees at 11 bases. The CDR3 has 18 residues. CDR1 is SGHVS and CDR2 is FNYEAQ in the germline V gene. V dropped 5 bases and J dropped 5; count of bases not matched to a gene: 16. This CDR3 reads CASSPHQSDRGRTETQYF. CDR3 in DNA: TGTGCCAGCAGCCCTCACCAGTCGGACAGGGGGCGCACCGAGACCCAGTACTTC.

The rearrangement uses TRBV6-5 and TRBJ1-2; D is undetermined. The germline V and J ends were trimmed by 4 bases and 4 bases, with 7 bases remaining between them. Germline V CDR1 and CDR2: MNHEY, SVGAGI. CDR3 size: 12 residues. As DNA, the CDR3 is TGTGCCAGCAGTTCATCCGGCTATGGCTACACCTTC. Translating it yields CASSSSGYGYTF.

The chain links TRBV2 to TRBJ2-1; TRBD2 matches at 10 bases. The CDR3 contains 16 residues. The V gene's germline CDR1 is SNHLY and CDR2 FYNNEI. Germline trimming cut 5 bases from V and 2 bases from J; bases unmatched to any gene: 6. CDR3 coding DNA: TGTGCCAGCAGTCGGGGACTAGCGCCAGCCTACAATGAGCAGTTCTTC. It codes for CASSRGLAPAYNEQFF.

The CDR3 is CASSLLFQGNTEAFF. The CDR3 DNA sequence: TGTGCCAGCAGCTTACTCTTCCAGGGGAACACTGAAGCTTTCTTT. V usage is TRBV7-8 and J usage is TRBJ1-1; possible D gene TRBD1, 5 bases. The ends were cut back, 2 bases at V and 1 base at J, with 11 bases in the middle. Per the germline V gene, CDR1 is SGHVS and CDR2 is FQNEAQ. The length of the CDR3 is 15 residues.

The genes are TRBV25-1 and TRBJ2-7; TRBD1 might be the D (6 bases). The V and J ends lost 6 bases and 4 bases respectively, with 16 bases between them. Germline V gene data show CDR1 as MGHDK and CDR2 as SYGVNS. The CDR3 totals 14 residues. The CDR3 sequence is CASRTHREPYEQYF. The CDR3 DNA follows: TGTGCCAGCAGAACCCACAGGGAACCGTACGAGCAGTACTTC.

The chain combines TRBV7-8 with TRBJ1-1; TRBD1 might be the D (5 bases). Trimming pared 5 bases from V and 5 bases from J, leaving 15 bases between. Looked up from germline, CDR1 is SGHVS and CDR2 is FQNEAQ. This CDR3 spans 14 amino acids. The CDR3 sequence: CASSPSGGRTEAFF. In nucleotides, the CDR3 is TGTGCCAGCAGCCCGTCCGGGGGGAGGACTGAAGCTTTCTTT.

The chain has TRBV9 and TRBJ2-7, with TRBD2 as a possible D gene (5 bases). The CDR3 runs to 12 residues. V was trimmed by 3 bases and J by 1 base, leaving 5 bases between them. Germline-derived CDR1 and CDR2 are SGDLS and YYNGEE. The CDR3 region has the DNA TGTGCCAGCAGCGGAGGGTCCTACGAGCAGTACTTC. This codes for CASSGGSYEQYF.

The CDR3 here is CASSFTRAGSGELFF. Written as DNA, the CDR3 is TGTGCCAGCAGCTTTACTAGGGCCGGGAGCGGGGAGCTGTTTTTT. The V gene is TRBV7-2, the J gene TRBJ2-2; TRBD2 might be the D (6 bases). Germline V CDR1 and CDR2: SGHTA, FQGNSA. The V end was cut by 3 bases, the J end by 7 bases, with 15 bases between. The CDR3 sequence is 15 residues long.

The chain links TRBV19 to TRBJ1-2; weak D call: TRBD1 (5 bases). The CDR3 is 14 amino acids. CDR1 and CDR2 from the germline V gene are LNHDA and SQIVND (reference sequence). The V gene lost 1 base and the J gene lost 4 bases, with 10 bases spanning the gap. This CDR3 is CASSIGAGSYGYTF. CDR3 in DNA: TGTGCCAGTAGTATAGGTGCAGGGTCCTATGGCTACACCTTC.

J is TRBJ2-5 and V is TRBV4-3; no clear D gene. CDR1 and CDR2 (germline): LGHNA, YSLEER. The CDR3 has 14 residues. V was trimmed by 1 base and J by 5 bases, leaving 11 bases between them. CDR3 region: CASSQGAGRETQYF. The CDR3 coding sequence is TGCGCCAGCAGCCAAGGGGCAGGAAGGGAGACCCAGTACTTC.

J is TRBJ2-7 and V is TRBV10-1; tentatively, D is TRBD2 (5 bases). Germline-derived CDR1 and CDR2 are WNHNN and SYGVQD (reference sequence). The CDR3 loop spans 15 amino acids. Between the trimmed V and J ends, which lost 7 bases and 4 bases, there was a span of 20 bases. CDR3 sequence (DNA): TGCGCCAGCACCTCCACCGGGGTGGGAAGATACGAGCAGTACTTC. It yields the protein CASTSTGVGRYEQYF.

The rearrangement uses TRBV18 and TRBJ2-1; 7 nucleotides line up with TRBD2. The length of the CDR3 is 12 residues. The V gene end was trimmed by 3 bases and the J gene end by 11 bases; junction bases not matched to a gene: 4. Germline V gene lookup returns CDR1 KGHSH and CDR2 LQKENI. CDR3: CASSPQRDQQFF. For the CDR3, the DNA is TGTGCCAGCTCACCTCAGCGGGACCAGCAGTTCTTC.

CDR3 sequence (DNA): TGCGCCAGCAGCTTGGAAGGACTAGCGGAAGAGCAGTACTTC. Translated: CASSLEGLAEEQYF. This rearrangement joins TRBV5-1 to TRBJ2-7, with 10 bases matching TRBD2. V dropped 0 bases and J dropped 7; count of bases not matched to a gene: 4. The CDR3 length is 14 residues. CDR1 SGHRS and CDR2 YFSETQ come from the germline V gene.

This chain connects TRBV10-1 to TRBJ2-5; 7 bases fit TRBD1. CDR3 length equals 13 residues. CDR1 and CDR2 (germline): WNHNN, SYGVQD (reference sequence). V lost 5 bases and J lost 4; bases outside the gene matches: 4. The DNA of the CDR3 is TGCGCCAGCAGTAGACAGGGTGGAGAGACCCAGTACTTC. Amino acid sequence: CASSRQGGETQYF.

V gene TRBV18 combines with J gene TRBJ2-1; no firm D call. CDR3 length equals 16 residues. Trimming removed 3 bases at V and 0 bases at J, with 12 bases between. The germline V gene has CDR1 KGHSH and CDR2 LQKENI. The CDR3 here is CASSPNAESSYNEQFF. CDR3 nucleotides: TGTGCCAGCTCACCGAACGCTGAGAGCTCCTACAATGAGCAGTTCTTC. The full variable domain, completed using reference TRBV18 and TRBJ2-1, is NAGVMQNPRHLVRRRGQEARLRCSPMKGHSHVYWYRQLPEEGLKFMVYLQKENIIDESGMPKERFSAEFPKEGPSILRIQQVVRGDSAAYFCASSPNAESSYNEQFFGPGTRLTVL.

This clone has a single count. The chain recombines TRBV7-3 with TRBJ2-3; tentatively, D is TRBD2 (5 bases). V gave up 0 bases and J gave up 4 bases, with 11 bases separating them. The CDR3 is 15 residues long. Germline-derived CDR1 and CDR2 are SGHTA and FQGTGA. The CDR3 coding sequence is TGTGCCAGCAGCTTAACGGGGAGTTGGGCAGATACGCAGTATTTT. Its protein product is CASSLTGSWADTQYF.

This clone was seen repeatedly, ten times or more. The chain is built from TRBV27 and TRBJ1-1; D might be TRBD1 (6 bases). Trimming stripped 6 bases from V and 9 bases from J, with 26 bases between. Germline values: CDR1 MNHEY, CDR2 SMNVEV (reference sequence). The CDR3 is 16 residues long. For the CDR3, the DNA is TGTGCCAGCAGCCCGAGGGTCGGGACACACTCAGGGAAAGCTTTCTTT. Amino acids: CASSPRVGTHSGKAFF.

This clone was counted a single time. The rearrangement links TRBV7-2 to TRBJ2-1, with D uncertain. This CDR3 contains 13 residues. Trimming took 5 bases from V and 5 from J, leaving 10 bases between them. The germline V gene encodes CDR1 SGHTA and CDR2 FQGNSA. This CDR3 reads CASSPMTHNEQFF. The CDR3 coding sequence is TGTGCCAGCAGCCCGATGACTCACAATGAGCAGTTCTTC.

The rearrangement joins TRBV5-8 to TRBJ1-2; D is uncertain. This CDR3 comprises 13 residues. From germline, CDR1 is SGHTS and CDR2 YDEGEE. V shed 0 bases and J shed 2 bases, with 5 bases lying between them. The CDR3 here is CASSLGRNYGYTF. In nucleotides, the CDR3 is TGTGCCAGCAGCTTGGGCAGGAACTATGGCTACACCTTC.

This sequence joins TRBV9 and TRBJ1-6; 9 nucleotides match TRBD1. Germline trimming cut 4 bases from V and 10 bases from J; bases unmatched to any gene: 9. Germline V gene lookup returns CDR1 SGDLS and CDR2 YYNGEE. The CDR3 sequence is 15 residues long. In DNA form, the CDR3 reads TGTGCCAGCAGCCAAACGGACAGGGGAGGATCACCCCTCCACTTT. It yields the protein CASSQTDRGGSPLHF.

V is TRBV9 and J is TRBJ2-1; TRBD2 agrees at 9 bases. Trimming removed 0 bases from V and 9 bases from J; junction bases left unmatched: 7. The CDR3 spans 15 residues. Germline V gene lookup returns CDR1 SGDLS and CDR2 YYNGEE. Here the CDR3 reads CASSVGGREGGEQFF. The CDR3 region has the DNA TGTGCCAGCAGCGTAGGAGGGCGGGAGGGAGGTGAGCAGTTCTTC.